This T cell receptor (beta chain) was sequenced in a study of shared clonotypes between healthy human individuals. The CDR3 consists of 14 residues. Germline-derived CDR1 and CDR2 are SGHRS and YFSETQ. V was pared by 5 bases and J by 2 bases, with 11 bases between. Each of the donors was a healthy adult who was HIV-negative and had not had a recent acute infection or vaccination. Naive CD4+ cells were CD45RA-selected; the remaining cells were memory. Sequencing was performed with immunoSEQ multiplex PCR; in TCRdb, only in-frame clones are kept and a portion is missing. The sample has millions of clones; 93% are singletons.

Sequenced input: naive CD4+ T cells from PBMCs. Subset reported: CD45RA+ positively selected. The V and J genes are TRBV5-1 and TRBJ2-1; D uncertain. The receptor's source is a man aged 18 to 30 in good health. Some clones in this sample may be carry-over from other donors' samples. The CDR3 sequence: CASRPDTTYNEQFF. The CDR3 nucleotides are TGCGCCAGCAGGCCCGACACCACCTACAATGAGCAGTTCTTC.